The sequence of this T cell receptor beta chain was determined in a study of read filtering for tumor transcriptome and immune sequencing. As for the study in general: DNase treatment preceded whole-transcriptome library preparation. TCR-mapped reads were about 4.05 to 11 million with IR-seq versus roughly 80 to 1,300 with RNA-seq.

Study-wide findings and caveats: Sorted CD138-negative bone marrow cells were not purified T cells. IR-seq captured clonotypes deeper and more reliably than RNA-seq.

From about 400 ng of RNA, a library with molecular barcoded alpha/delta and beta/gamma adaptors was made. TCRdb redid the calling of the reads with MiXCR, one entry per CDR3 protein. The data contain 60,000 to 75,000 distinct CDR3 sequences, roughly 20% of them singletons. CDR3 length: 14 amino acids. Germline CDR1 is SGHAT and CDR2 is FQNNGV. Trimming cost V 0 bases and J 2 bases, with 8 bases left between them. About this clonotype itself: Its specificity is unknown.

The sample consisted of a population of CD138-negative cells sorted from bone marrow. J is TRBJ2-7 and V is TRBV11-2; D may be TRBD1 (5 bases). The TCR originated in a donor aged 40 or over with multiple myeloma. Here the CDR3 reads CASSLDPGPYEQYF. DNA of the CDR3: TGTGCCAGCAGCTTAGACCCAGGGCCCTACGAGCAGTACTTC. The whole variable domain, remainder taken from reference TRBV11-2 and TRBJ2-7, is EAGVAQSPRYKIIEKRQSVAFWCNPISGHATLYWYQQILGQGPKLLIQFQNNGVVDDSQLPKDRFSAERLKGVDSTLKIQPAKLEDSAVYLCASSLDPGPYEQYFGPGTRLTVT.